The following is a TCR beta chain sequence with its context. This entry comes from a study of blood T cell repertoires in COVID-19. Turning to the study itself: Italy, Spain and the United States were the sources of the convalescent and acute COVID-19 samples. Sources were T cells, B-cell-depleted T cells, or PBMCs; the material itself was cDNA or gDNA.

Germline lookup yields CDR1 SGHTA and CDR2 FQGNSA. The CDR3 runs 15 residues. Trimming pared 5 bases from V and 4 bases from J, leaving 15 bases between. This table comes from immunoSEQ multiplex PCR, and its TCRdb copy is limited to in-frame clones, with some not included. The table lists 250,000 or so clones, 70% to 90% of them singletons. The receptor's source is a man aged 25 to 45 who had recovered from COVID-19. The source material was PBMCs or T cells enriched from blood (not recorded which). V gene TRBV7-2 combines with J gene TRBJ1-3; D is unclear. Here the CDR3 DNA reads TGTGCCAGCAGCCCGGGATTGGGGTCCGGAAACACCATATATTTT. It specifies CASSPGLGSGNTIYF.